Below, one TCR beta chain is given with its context. The antigen remains undetermined. The data are from a study of CD8+CD57+ T cells in acquired aplastic anemia. Across the study: Sorted CD4+ and CD8+ cells gave an average of roughly 3.5 ug of DNA. Study conclusions and caveats: Patients shared twenty-nine CD8+ CDR3 sequences with controls.

All sequencing subjects had displayed CD8+CD57+ cell expansion on flow cytometry. The cohort consisted entirely of patients having severe acquired aplastic anemia. All patients were therapy-naive when blood was sampled. Researchers used genomic DNA as the template to profile TCR beta VDJ and CDR3. Each CDR3 protein gets one entry after TCRdb re-called the reads with MiXCR. Of 150,000 to 200,000 distinct CDR3 sequences listed, roughly 48% are singletons. The receptor's source is a human donor with aplastic anemia. Source material: sorted CD4+, CD8+, or CD8+CD57+ T cells (not recorded which) from PBMCs.

The CDR3 region is CSARWRELTYEQYF. The CDR3 DNA follows: TGCAGTGCTAGGTGGCGGGAGTTAACGTACGAGCAGTACTTC. The chain carries TRBV20-1 and TRBJ2-7, with 7 bases identical to TRBD2. The CDR3 covers 14 residues. CDR1 and CDR2 from the germline V gene are DFQATT and SNEGSKA (reference sequence). V shed 3 bases and J 4 bases; nucleotides not matched to a gene: 9.